Listed below are T cell receptor beta chains from one sample, sequenced in a study of immune characterization of retroperitoneal liposarcoma. TCRdb re-analysed the PCR reads in MiXCR, keeping a single row per CDR3 protein. The table has about 3,100 distinct CDR3 sequences, around half seen once; the top ten hold more than 50%. Sequenced input: tumor tissue. These TCRs come from a male donor with retroperitoneal liposarcoma. The CDR3 runs from the conserved cysteine through the conserved F or W. The D gene is left open where the match is weak. Size values are once, few and many counts, or a class for expanded clones, and some rows have none.

v_gene: TRBV6-1; d_gene: -; abundance: few; j_gene: TRBJ2-6; CDR3aa: CASTGAGGANVLTF; CDR3nt: TGTGCCAGCACAGGGGCGGGGGGGGCCAACGTCCTGACTTTC
v_gene: TRBV27; d_gene: -; abundance: few; j_gene: TRBJ1-2; CDR3aa: CASSPKGSNYGYTF; CDR3nt: TGTGCCAGCAGCCCGAAAGGGTCTAACTATGGCTACACCTTC
v_gene: TRBV6-1; d_gene: -; abundance: medium-sized; j_gene: TRBJ2-7; CDR3aa: CASRSGTRSEQYF; CDR3nt: TGTGCCAGCAGGTCCGGGACACGCTCCGAGCAGTACTTC
v_gene: TRBV11-3; d_gene: -; abundance: few; j_gene: TRBJ2-1; CDR3aa: CASSLGAGGEQFF; CDR3nt: TGTGCCAGCAGCTTAGGTGCGGGCGGGGAGCAGTTCTTC
v_gene: TRBV7-2; d_gene: TRBD2; abundance: -; j_gene: TRBJ2-7; CDR3aa: CASSLAAGVYEQYF; CDR3nt: TGTGCCAGCAGCTTAGCAGCGGGGGTCTACGAGCAGTACTTC
v_gene: TRBV6-8; d_gene: TRBD1; abundance: -; j_gene: TRBJ2-4; CDR3aa: CASSDGTGGKNIQYF; CDR3nt: TGTGCCAGCAGTGACGGGACAGGGGGGAAAAACATTCAGTACTTC
v_gene: TRBV27; d_gene: -; abundance: -; j_gene: TRBJ1-1; CDR3aa: CASSLGQVNTEAFF; CDR3nt: TGTGCCAGCAGTTTGGGACAAGTGAACACTGAAGCTTTCTTT
v_gene: TRBV11-1; d_gene: TRBD2; abundance: few; j_gene: TRBJ2-1; CDR3aa: CASSTGTSGINEQFF; CDR3nt: TGTGCCAGCAGCACCGGGACTAGCGGGATCAATGAGCAGTTCTTC
v_gene: TRBV6-1; d_gene: -; abundance: few; j_gene: TRBJ1-2; CDR3aa: CASSVDPRGGYTF; CDR3nt: TGTGCCAGCAGTGTAGACCCCCGGGGCGGCTACACCTTC
v_gene: TRBV7-2; d_gene: -; abundance: -; j_gene: TRBJ2-1; CDR3aa: CASSFHNEQFF; CDR3nt: TGTGCCAGCAGCTTCCACAATGAGCAGTTCTTC
v_gene: TRBV7-8; d_gene: -; abundance: medium-sized; j_gene: TRBJ2-2; CDR3aa: CASSSFTNTGELFF; CDR3nt: TGTGCCAGCAGCTCCTTTACGAACACCGGGGAGCTGTTTTTT
v_gene: TRBV10-1; d_gene: -; abundance: few; j_gene: TRBJ2-5; CDR3aa: CASRDPPDGGTQYF; CDR3nt: TGCGCCAGCAGAGACCCACCGGATGGGGGGACCCAGTACTTC
v_gene: TRBV5-1; d_gene: -; abundance: few; j_gene: TRBJ1-1; CDR3aa: CASALRGDTEAFF; CDR3nt: TGCGCCAGCGCTTTGAGGGGGGACACTGAAGCTTTCTTT
v_gene: TRBV6-1; d_gene: TRBD2; abundance: -; j_gene: TRBJ2-1; CDR3aa: CASTGRADNEQFF; CDR3nt: TGTGCCAGCACAGGGAGGGCAGACAATGAGCAGTTCTTC